This record covers a single T cell receptor (beta chain). The data were obtained in a study of T cell responses to AZD1222 COVID-19 vaccine. The repertoire was sequenced with immunoSEQ multiplex PCR; TCRdb's copy has only in-frame clones and lacks some. The sample lists 110,000 or so clones, approximately 89% occurring once. Source: peripheral blood, taken 28 days after the second AZD1222 dose. The receptor was derived from an adult who received the AZD1222 COVID-19 vaccine.

The CDR3 sequence: CASSAFGQGGEQYF. The CDR3 DNA sequence: TGTGCCAGCAGCGCGTTCGGACAGGGAGGCGAGCAGTACTTC. V and J are TRBV7-8 and TRBJ2-7, with 8 bases lining up with TRBD1. The CDR3 runs to 14 residues. Looked up from germline, CDR1 is SGHVS and CDR2 is FQNEAQ. The V gene end was trimmed by 5 bases and the J gene end by 6 bases; junction bases not matched to a gene: 9.